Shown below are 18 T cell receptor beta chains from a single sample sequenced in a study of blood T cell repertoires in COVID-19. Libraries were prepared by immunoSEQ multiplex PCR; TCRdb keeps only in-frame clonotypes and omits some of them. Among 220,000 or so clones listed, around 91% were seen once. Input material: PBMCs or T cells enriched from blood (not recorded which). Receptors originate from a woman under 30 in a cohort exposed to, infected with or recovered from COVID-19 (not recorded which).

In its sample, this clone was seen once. The CDR3 DNA reads as TGTGCCAGCAGTCGACAGGGGCACGAAGCTTTCTTT. This codes for CASSRQGHEAFF. V is TRBV28 and J is TRBJ1-1; TRBD1 aligns across 8 bases. J gave up 8 bases and V 5 bases, and 4 bases lay outside the gene matches. The CDR3 is made up of 12 amino acids. The germline V gene has CDR1 MDHEN and CDR2 SYDVKM.

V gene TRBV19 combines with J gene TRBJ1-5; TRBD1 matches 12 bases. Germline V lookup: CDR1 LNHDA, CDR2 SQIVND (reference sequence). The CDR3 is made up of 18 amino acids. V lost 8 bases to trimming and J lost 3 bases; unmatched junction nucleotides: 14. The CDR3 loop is CASRSLLGTGGYNQPQHF. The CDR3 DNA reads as TGTGCCAGTCGCTCCCTCTTGGGGACAGGGGGCTACAATCAGCCCCAGCATTTT.

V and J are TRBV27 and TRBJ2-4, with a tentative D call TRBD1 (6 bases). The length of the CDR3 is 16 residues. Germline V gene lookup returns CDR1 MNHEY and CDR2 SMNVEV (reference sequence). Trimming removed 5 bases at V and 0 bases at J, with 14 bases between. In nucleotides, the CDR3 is TGTGCCAGCAGTCTCCATCAGGGGCAAGCCAAAAACATTCAGTACTTC. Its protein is CASSLHQGQAKNIQYF.

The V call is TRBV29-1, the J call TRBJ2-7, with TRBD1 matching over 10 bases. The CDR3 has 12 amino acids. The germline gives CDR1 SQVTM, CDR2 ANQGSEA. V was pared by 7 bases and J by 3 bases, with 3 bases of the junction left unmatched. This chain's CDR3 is CSARDRGYEQYF. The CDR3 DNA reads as TGCAGCGCCCGGGACAGGGGCTACGAGCAGTACTTC.

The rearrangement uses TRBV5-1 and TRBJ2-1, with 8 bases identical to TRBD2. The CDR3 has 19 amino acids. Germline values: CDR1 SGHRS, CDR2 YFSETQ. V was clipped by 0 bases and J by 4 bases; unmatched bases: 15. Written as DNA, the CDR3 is TGCGCCAGCAGCTTGGCGGGGGGGCTTACTGGCCGGGTTTACAATGAGCAGTTCTTC. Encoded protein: CASSLAGGLTGRVYNEQFF.

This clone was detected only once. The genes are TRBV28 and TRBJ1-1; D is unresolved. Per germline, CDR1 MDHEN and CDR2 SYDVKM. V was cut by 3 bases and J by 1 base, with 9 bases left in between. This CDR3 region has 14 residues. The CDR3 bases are TGTGCCAGCAGTTTGCCCGGGGAGAACACTGAAGCTTTCTTT. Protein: CASSLPGENTEAFF.

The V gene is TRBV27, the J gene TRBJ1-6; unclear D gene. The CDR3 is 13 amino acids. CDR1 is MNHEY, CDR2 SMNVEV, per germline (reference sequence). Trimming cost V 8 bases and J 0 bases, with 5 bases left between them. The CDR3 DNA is TGTGCCAGCTGGAGCTCCTATAATTCACCCCTCCACTTT. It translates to CASWSSYNSPLHF.

CDR3 DNA: TGTGCCAGCAGCAGACTCCCTCGGGGGGAGACCCAGTACTTC. Encoded protein: CASSRLPRGETQYF. The chain employs TRBV2 and TRBJ2-5; possibly TRBD2 for D (6 bases). This CDR3 contains 14 residues. V was pared by 6 bases and J by 5 bases, with 16 bases between. Germline V lookup: CDR1 SNHLY, CDR2 FYNNEI.

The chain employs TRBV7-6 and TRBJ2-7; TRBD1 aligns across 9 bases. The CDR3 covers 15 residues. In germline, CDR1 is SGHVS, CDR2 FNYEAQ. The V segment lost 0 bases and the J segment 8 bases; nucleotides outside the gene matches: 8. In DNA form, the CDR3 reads TGTGCCAGCAGCTTAGCGCCGGGACAGGGAAGAAAGCAGTACTTC. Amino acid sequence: CASSLAPGQGRKQYF.

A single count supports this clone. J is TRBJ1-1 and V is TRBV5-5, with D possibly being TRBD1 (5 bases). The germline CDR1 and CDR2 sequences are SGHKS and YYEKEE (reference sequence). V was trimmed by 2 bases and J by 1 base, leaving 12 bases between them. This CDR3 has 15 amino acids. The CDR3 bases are TGTGCCAGCAGCTTAGGCAGGGAATCGAACACTGAAGCTTTCTTT. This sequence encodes CASSLGRESNTEAFF.

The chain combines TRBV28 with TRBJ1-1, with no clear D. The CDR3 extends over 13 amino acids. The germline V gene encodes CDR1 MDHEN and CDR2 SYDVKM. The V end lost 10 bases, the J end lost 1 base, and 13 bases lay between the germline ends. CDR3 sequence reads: CATLSPGNTEAFF. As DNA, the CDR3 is TGTGCCACCCTAAGTCCTGGGAACACTGAAGCTTTCTTT.

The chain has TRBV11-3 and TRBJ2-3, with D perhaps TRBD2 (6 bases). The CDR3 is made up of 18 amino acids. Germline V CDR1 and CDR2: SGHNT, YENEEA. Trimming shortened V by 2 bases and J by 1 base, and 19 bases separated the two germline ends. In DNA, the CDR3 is TGTGCCAGCAGCTTACCACCGGGACTTACAAACCGCACAGATACGCAGTATTTT. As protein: CASSLPPGLTNRTDTQYF. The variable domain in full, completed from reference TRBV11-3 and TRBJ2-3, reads EAGVVQSPRYKIIEKKQPVAFWCNPISGHNTLYWYLQNLGQGPELLIRYENEEAVDDSQLPKDRFSAERLKGVDSTLKIQPAELGDSAVYLCASSLPPGLTNRTDTQYFGPGTRLTVL.

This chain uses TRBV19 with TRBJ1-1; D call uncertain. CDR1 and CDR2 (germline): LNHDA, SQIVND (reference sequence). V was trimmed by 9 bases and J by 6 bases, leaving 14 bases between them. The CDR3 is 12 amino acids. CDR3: CASHSSGPEAFF. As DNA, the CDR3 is TGTGCCAGCCACTCCAGCGGTCCTGAAGCTTTCTTT.

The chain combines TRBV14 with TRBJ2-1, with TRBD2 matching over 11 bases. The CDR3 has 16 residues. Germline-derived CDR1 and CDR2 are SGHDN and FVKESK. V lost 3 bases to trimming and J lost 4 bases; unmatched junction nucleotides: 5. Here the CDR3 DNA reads TGTGCCAGCAGCCAGCTAGCGGGAGGCGGGTACAATGAGCAGTTCTTC. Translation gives CASSQLAGGGYNEQFF.

The CDR3 bases are TGTGCCAGCAGTTTGGGACTAGCGGGAGCCAGGGAGCAGTTCTTC. Protein sequence: CASSLGLAGAREQFF. V and J are TRBV11-3 and TRBJ2-1; 14 bases are a match to TRBD2. Trimming at V came to 6 bases and at J to 10 bases, leaving 8 bases not matched to a gene. CDR1 is SGHNT and CDR2 is YENEEA in the germline V gene. The CDR3 sequence is 15 residues long. The variable domain in full, with the rest retrieved from reference TRBV11-3 and TRBJ2-1, is EAGVVQSPRYKIIEKKQPVAFWCNPISGHNTLYWYLQNLGQGPELLIRYENEEAVDDSQLPKDRFSAERLKGVDSTLKIQPAELGDSAVYLCASSLGLAGAREQFFGPGTRLTVL.

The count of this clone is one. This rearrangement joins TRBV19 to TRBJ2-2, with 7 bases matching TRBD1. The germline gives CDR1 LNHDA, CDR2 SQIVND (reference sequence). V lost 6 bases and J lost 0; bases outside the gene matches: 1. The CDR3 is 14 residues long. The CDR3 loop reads CASSGQANTGELFF. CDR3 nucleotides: TGTGCCAGTAGCGGACAGGCGAACACCGGGGAGCTGTTTTTT. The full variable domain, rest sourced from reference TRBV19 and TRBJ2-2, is DGGITQSPKYLFRKEGQNVTLSCEQNLNHDAMYWYRQDPGQGLRLIYYSQIVNDFQKGDIAEGYSVSREKKESFPLTVTSAQKNPTAFYLCASSGQANTGELFFGEGSRLTVL.

CDR3 coding DNA: TGTGCCAGCAGCGTACGTTCTAGCGGCCGACCCGGTGAGCAGTTCTTC. Its protein product is CASSVRSSGRPGEQFF. This chain connects TRBV9 to TRBJ2-1, with 7 bases aligning to TRBD2. V lost 1 base and J lost 9; bases outside the gene matches: 13. This CDR3 spans 16 amino acids. Per the germline V gene, CDR1 is SGDLS and CDR2 is YYNGEE.

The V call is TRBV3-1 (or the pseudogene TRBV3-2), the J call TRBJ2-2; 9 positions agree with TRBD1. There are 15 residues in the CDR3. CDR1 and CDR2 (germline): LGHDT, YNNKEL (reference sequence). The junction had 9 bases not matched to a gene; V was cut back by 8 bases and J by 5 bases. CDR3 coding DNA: TGTGCCAGCTTACAGGGACAGGGTCGTACCGGGGAGCTGTTTTTT. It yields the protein CASLQGQGRTGELFF.